What follows is one T cell receptor beta chain and its context. The data were obtained in a study of blood T cell repertoires in COVID-19. Turning to the study itself: Samples taken during acute and convalescent COVID-19 were collected in the United States, Italy and Spain. PBMCs, B-cell-depleted T cells, or T cells were the source of the cDNA or gDNA that made up the material.

Per the study methods: Using reference gene primer amplification, nucleated cell counts were estimated. Clones were read by immunoSEQ multiplex PCR, and TCRdb kept only the in-frame ones, dropping some. V, J and clone size are taken as reported in that table, and D and trimming were inferred from the DNA itself. The sample comprises about 200,000 clones, 75% to 95% of which are singletons, and 0.5% to 0.55% rests with the top ten. This TCR derives from a man in his fifties or sixties with acute or convalescent COVID-19. The sample was peripheral blood.

CDR3 DNA: TGTGCCAGCAACCGGGACAGAACTAGATACTCTGGGGCCAACGTCCTGACTTTC. Amino acid sequence: CASNRDRTRYSGANVLTF. The chain uses TRBV5-4 and TRBJ2-6; 7 nucleotides line up with TRBD1. The V and J ends lost 6 bases and 0 bases, in that order; junction bases with no gene match: 12. CDR3 size: 18 residues. CDR1 is SGHNT and CDR2 is YYREEE in the germline V gene (reference sequence).